The 24 T cell receptor beta chains presented below share a single source sample, sequenced in a study of cytomegalovirus exposure and HLA in healthy donors. The study ran its PCR with 60 Vbeta and 13 Jbeta primers. Method: immunoSEQ multiplex PCR; TCRdb's copy keeps in-frame clones and lacks some. The sample carries around 130,000 clones, around 81% recorded once. The source material was PBMCs. The receptor source for this set is a young man in good health and CMV-seronegative.

Concerning this clone: Without the conserved terminal phenylalanine or tryptophan, this CDR3 likely stems from a read error. The CDR3 DNA sequence: TGTGCCAGCAACCCGACAGGGGGATTTGGCTACACCCTC. Encoded protein: CASNPTGGFGYTL. The chain has TRBV2 and TRBJ1-2; the match to TRBD1 covers 9 bases. The CDR3 has 13 residues. The V and J ends lost 7 bases and 7 bases, in that order; junction bases with no gene match: 7. The germline V gene encodes CDR1 SNHLY and CDR2 FYNNEI.

The chain links TRBV9 to TRBJ1-6; no reliable D call. The germline V gene encodes CDR1 SGDLS and CDR2 YYNGEE. There are 13 residues in the CDR3. Trimming left V 6 bases short and J 5 bases short, with 9 bases between. The CDR3 spells CASNSEDNSPLHF. In nucleotides, the CDR3 is TGTGCCAGCAACTCCGAAGATAATTCACCCCTCCACTTT.

The chain employs TRBV4-1 and TRBJ1-1; the D gene is possibly TRBD1 (5 bases). The CDR3 loop spans 16 amino acids. Trimming took 4 bases from V and 3 from J, leaving 18 bases between them. The V gene's germline CDR1 is MGHRA and CDR2 YSYEKL. The chain's CDR3 is CASSRASQGLDTEAFF. For the CDR3, the DNA is TGCGCCAGCAGCCGAGCTAGTCAGGGATTGGACACTGAAGCTTTCTTT.

This sequence joins TRBV5-6 and TRBJ2-3; no firm D call. The CDR3 covers 15 residues. CDR1 is SGHDT and CDR2 is YYEEEE in the germline V gene. Trimming shortened V by 2 bases and J by 0 bases, and 10 bases separated the two germline ends. CDR3 protein: CASSLGARSTDTQYF. DNA of the CDR3: TGTGCCAGCAGCTTAGGAGCGAGGAGCACAGATACGCAGTATTTT.

The V and J genes are TRBV9 and TRBJ2-3, with D possibly matching TRBD1 (6 bases). Germline CDR1 is SGDLS and CDR2 is YYNGEE. Between the trimmed V and J ends, which lost 0 bases and 9 bases, there was a span of 8 bases. The CDR3 runs 12 residues. For the CDR3, the DNA is TGTGCCAGCAGCGTAGTGAGGGGGACGCAGTATTTT. As protein: CASSVVRGTQYF.

The gene calls are TRBV9 and TRBJ2-2; a weak D match, TRBD2 (6 bases). The CDR3 is 15 residues long. V lost 4 bases to trimming and J lost 1 base, with 11 bases between them. The germline V gene has CDR1 SGDLS and CDR2 YYNGEE. CDR3 region: CASSPTGLNTGELFF. The CDR3 bases are TGTGCCAGCAGCCCCACGGGACTGAACACCGGGGAGCTGTTTTTT.

V usage is TRBV5-1 and J usage is TRBJ2-3; TRBD2 might be the D (5 bases). The CDR3 sequence is 13 residues long. V was cut by 4 bases and J by 10 bases, with 16 bases left in between. Germline CDR1 is SGHRS and CDR2 is YFSETQ. For the CDR3, the DNA is TGCGCCAGCAGCGAAGGACTCCGGAGCTCGCAGTATTTT. Its translation is CASSEGLRSSQYF.

The chain couples TRBV30 to TRBJ1-3; no reliable D call. Trimming removed 0 bases from V and 4 bases from J, with 16 bases in between. The CDR3 runs 16 residues. CDR1 and CDR2 from the germline V gene are GTSNPN and SVGIG (reference sequence). The CDR3: CAWSVTAFRRGNTIYF. Written as DNA, the CDR3 is TGTGCCTGGAGTGTAACCGCTTTTAGGAGAGGAAACACCATATATTTT.

V is TRBV27 and J is TRBJ1-1, with D uncertain. The germline V and J ends were trimmed by 8 bases and 1 base, with 5 bases remaining between them. Germline-derived CDR1 and CDR2 are MNHEY and SMNVEV (reference sequence). CDR3 length: 11 residues. CDR3 DNA sequence: TGTGCCAGCTCCAAGAACACTGAAGCTTTCTTT. Translated, it gives CASSKNTEAFF.

The chain has TRBV4-1 and TRBJ2-3, with D perhaps matching TRBD2 (6 bases). Trimming cost V 0 bases and J 0 bases, with 10 bases left between them. This CDR3 is built from 16 residues. Germline CDR1 MGHRA, CDR2 YSYEKL. CDR3 sequence reads: CASSQDWGVSTDTQYF. The DNA for the CDR3 is TGCGCCAGCAGCCAAGATTGGGGGGTTAGCACAGATACGCAGTATTTT.

This sequence joins TRBV30 and TRBJ2-1, with D possibly being TRBD1 (6 bases). V was trimmed by 6 bases and J by 6 bases, leaving 9 bases between them. Germline CDR1 GTSNPN, CDR2 SVGIG (reference sequence). The CDR3 extends over 11 amino acids. Here the CDR3 DNA reads TGTGCCTGTACAGGGTTCAATGAGCAGTTCTTC. It is translated as CACTGFNEQFF.

The chain carries TRBV30 and TRBJ1-2; D unresolved. This CDR3 spans 20 amino acids. Trimming pared 2 bases from V and 4 bases from J, leaving 32 bases between. The germline CDR1 and CDR2 sequences are GTSNPN and SVGIG (reference sequence). CDR3 sequence (DNA): TGTGCCTGGAGTCATGAGACGGGTGGCCGCAGCCTATCTAGTCCCTATGGCTACACCTTC. This gives the protein CAWSHETGGRSLSSPYGYTF.

This chain uses TRBV5-1 with TRBJ2-3; no clear D gene. V shed 0 bases and J shed 0 bases, with 5 bases lying between them. CDR3 size: 14 residues. CDR1 and CDR2 from the germline V gene are SGHRS and YFSETQ. CDR3 amino acids: CASSLVVSTDTQYF. The CDR3 DNA is TGCGCCAGCAGCTTGGTCGTTAGCACAGATACGCAGTATTTT.

The gene calls are TRBV10-3 and TRBJ2-7; TRBD1 matches 9 bases. With 2 bases clipped from V and 6 bases from J, the junction kept 8 bases outside the gene matches. The CDR3 totals 15 residues. Germline V gives CDR1 ENHRY, CDR2 SYGVKD. The CDR3 spells CAISERTGESAEQYF. The CDR3 bases are TGTGCCATCAGTGAGCGGACAGGGGAGTCCGCCGAGCAGTACTTC.

CDR3 DNA: TGTGCCAGCAGTTGGGACAGGCGGGAGGGCACTGAAGCTTTCTTT. Protein: CASSWDRREGTEAFF. The V and J genes are TRBV27 and TRBJ1-1, with TRBD1 matching over 8 bases. J lost 4 bases, V lost 4 bases, and 8 bases had no gene match. The CDR3 totals 15 residues. The germline CDR1 and CDR2 sequences are MNHEY and SMNVEV (reference sequence).

The J gene is TRBJ1-3, the V gene TRBV6-5; no firm D call. The CDR3 extends over 15 amino acids. Between the trimmed V and J ends, which lost 7 bases and 0 bases, there was a span of 13 bases. Per germline, CDR1 MNHEY and CDR2 SVGAGI. CDR3 region: CASTAVFGSGNTIYF. In DNA, the CDR3 is TGTGCCAGCACTGCGGTCTTTGGCTCTGGAAACACCATATATTTT.

In regard to this clone: One end of the junction varies from germline; a read error may be responsible. The chain has TRBV7-7 and TRBJ2-7; 7 positions match TRBD2. Germline assignment: CDR1 SSHAT and CDR2 FNYEAQ (reference sequence). The length of the CDR3 is 13 residues. The CDR3 nucleotides are TGTGCTAGCAGCTTGGGACTATCCTACGAGCAGTACTTC. Amino acids: CASSLGLSYEQYF.

V is TRBV7-2 and J is TRBJ1-2; a weak D match, TRBD1 (6 bases). V dropped 5 bases and J dropped 4 bases, with 14 bases sitting between them. The CDR3 is made up of 14 amino acids. Germline-derived CDR1 and CDR2 are SGHTA and FQGNSA. The CDR3 reads CASSPSTGFYGYTF. The CDR3 coding sequence is TGTGCCAGCAGCCCGTCGACAGGATTCTATGGCTACACCTTC.

In its sample, this clone was seen once. The chain is built from TRBV4-1 and TRBJ1-3, with 7 bases that match TRBD1. The junction had 6 bases not matched to a gene; V was cut back by 7 bases and J by 3 bases. CDR1 and CDR2 from the germline V gene are MGHRA and YSYEKL. The CDR3 extends over 14 amino acids. CDR3 nucleotide sequence: TGCGCCAGCAAGGACGCAGGGGGTGGAAACACCATATATTTT. Translating it yields CASKDAGGGNTIYF.

The chain links TRBV4-1 to TRBJ2-5, with D uncertain. Trimming pared 1 base from V and 4 bases from J, leaving 7 bases between. The germline V gene has CDR1 MGHRA and CDR2 YSYEKL. The CDR3 covers 13 residues. As DNA, the CDR3 is TGCGCCAGCAGCCAAGCAGATTCAGAGACCCAGTACTTC. It specifies CASSQADSETQYF.

J is TRBJ1-2 and V is TRBV28, with 9 bases matching TRBD1. Germline V CDR1 and CDR2: MDHEN, SYDVKM. This CDR3 is built from 14 residues. Trimming cost V 6 bases and J 4 bases; bases outside gene matches: 6. This CDR3 reads CASSSGTGIYGYTF. The DNA for the CDR3 is TGTGCCAGCAGCTCCGGGACAGGGATCTATGGCTACACCTTC.

In regard to this clone: Other DNA sequences in this specimen translate into the identical CDR3. This chain links TRBV6-5 with TRBJ1-1; TRBD1 might be the D (5 bases). Trimming took 2 bases from V and 2 from J, leaving 6 bases between them. The CDR3 runs to 13 residues. In germline, CDR1 is MNHEY, CDR2 SVGAGI. This CDR3 is CASSYQGNTEAFF. The CDR3 DNA reads as TGTGCCAGCAGTTACCAGGGAAACACTGAAGCTTTCTTT.

This clone was detected once. The chain recombines TRBV30 with TRBJ1-1, with D unclear. The CDR3 contains 10 residues. Trimming shortened V by 3 bases and J by 7 bases, and 6 bases separated the two germline ends. Germline CDR1 reads GTSNPN; CDR2 reads SVGIG (reference sequence). CDR3: CAWRRVEAFF. The CDR3 nucleotides read TGTGCCTGGAGGAGGGTTGAAGCTTTCTTT.

The chain is built from TRBV5-6 and TRBJ2-2; a weak D match, TRBD2 (5 bases). Trimming shortened V by 0 bases and J by 6 bases, and 9 bases separated the two germline ends. This CDR3 spans 14 amino acids. Germline V gene data show CDR1 as SGHDT and CDR2 as YYEEEE. CDR3 sequence: CASSLASFAGELFF. The CDR3 coding sequence is TGTGCCAGCAGCTTGGCTAGCTTCGCCGGGGAGCTGTTTTTT.